These 28 T cell receptor beta chains originate from one sample sequenced in a study of CD8 T cells in ankylosing spondylitis. What these receptors recognize is not known. Each CDR3 protein is one row after TCRdb ran MiXCR on the 5' RACE reads. Among roughly 670,000 distinct CDR3 sequences listed, 15% to 20% were seen once. General study findings and limits: Within ankylosing spondylitis blood, a TCR beta motif made up of eight highly homologous variants appeared to be characteristic.

The material sequenced was blood, either unsorted or a sorted T cell fraction (not recorded which). The receptors derive from a male donor with ankylosing spondylitis.

The chain employs TRBV20-1 and TRBJ2-1; possible D gene TRBD2, 7 bases. V lost 4 bases to trimming and J lost 2 bases, with 18 bases between them. Looked up from germline, CDR1 is DFQATT and CDR2 is SNEGSKA (reference sequence). This CDR3 has 16 residues. CDR3 residues: CSATILGGVAYNEQFF. In DNA, the CDR3 is TGCAGTGCTACAATTTTAGGGGGGGTGGCCTACAATGAGCAGTTCTTC.

This clonotype was observed a handful of times. The rearrangement joins TRBV4-1 to TRBJ2-2; D is unresolved. The germline V and J ends were trimmed by 1 base and 7 bases, with 7 bases remaining between them. The CDR3 sequence is 13 residues long. Germline CDR1 reads MGHRA; CDR2 reads YSYEKL. The CDR3 DNA reads TGCGCCAGCAGCCAAGTCTATGACGGGGAGCTGTTTTTT. Its translation is CASSQVYDGELFF.

The table lists this clonotype with a few counts. The DNA for the CDR3 is TGTGCCAGCAGGGGAACCGGGACAGATGAAGCTTTCTTT. Encoded protein: CASRGTGTDEAFF. This sequence joins TRBV6-1 and TRBJ1-1, with 7 nucleotides matching TRBD1. This CDR3 has 13 amino acids. Germline assignment: CDR1 MNHNS and CDR2 SASEGT. The ends lost 6 bases at V and 7 bases at J; junction bases unmatched: 8.

For this clonotype: One junction end disagrees with the germline gene, perhaps due to a read error. CDR3 loop: CASSQVVTLSGNRPQHF. CDR3 in DNA: TGCGCCAGCAGCCAAGTGGTGACCCTTTCAGGCAATCGGCCCCAGCATTTT. The rearrangement joins TRBV4-1 to TRBJ1-5; D is unresolved. There are 17 residues in the CDR3. CDR1 and CDR2 from the germline V gene are MGHRA and YSYEKL.

The gene calls are TRBV5-1 and TRBJ2-3; either TRBD1 or TRBD2 may fit D (5 bases each). Trimming stripped 0 bases from V and 0 bases from J, with 8 bases between. CDR1 and CDR2 (germline): SGHRS, YFSETQ. The CDR3 totals 15 residues. The CDR3 DNA sequence: TGCGCCAGCAGCTTGGACGGGGCTAGCACAGATACGCAGTATTTT. Its translation: CASSLDGASTDTQYF.

The V gene is TRBV7-8, the J gene TRBJ2-2; D is unclear. V dropped 1 base and J dropped 6 bases, with 6 bases sitting between them. CDR1 and CDR2 from the germline V gene are SGHVS and FQNEAQ. The CDR3 sequence is 13 residues long. CDR3 nucleotides: TGTGCCAGCAGCTTAGGGCCGCCCGGGGAGCTGTTTTTT. It codes for CASSLGPPGELFF. The entire variable domain, with the rest obtained from reference TRBV7-8 and TRBJ2-2, is as follows: GAGVSQSPRYKVAKRGQDVALRCDPISGHVSLFWYQQALGQGPEFLTYFQNEAQLDKSGLPSDRFFAERPEGSVSTLKIQRTQQEDSAVYLCASSLGPPGELFFGEGSRLTVL.

This clonotype showed up just a few times. The chain employs TRBV15 and TRBJ1-6; tentative D call: TRBD1 (5 bases). Germline CDR1 LNHNV, CDR2 YYDKDF (reference sequence). Trimming pared 0 bases from V and 7 bases from J, leaving 10 bases between. The CDR3 runs 15 residues. The DNA for the CDR3 is TGTGCCACCAGCAGAGATTCGACAGACAATTCACCCCTCCACTTT. This gives the protein CATSRDSTDNSPLHF.

This clonotype showed up just a few times. The chain links TRBV2 to TRBJ2-4, with 8 bases fitting TRBD1. Germline-derived CDR1 and CDR2 are SNHLY and FYNNEI. The CDR3 spans 15 residues. V shed 6 bases and J 0 bases; nucleotides not matched to a gene: 4. Here the CDR3 DNA reads TGTGCCAGCAGGCAGGGGGCGGGAGCCAAAAACATTCAGTACTTC. It yields the protein CASRQGAGAKNIQYF.

The chain recombines TRBV7-9 with TRBJ1-4; D not certain. CDR3 size: 15 residues. In germline, CDR1 is SEHNR, CDR2 FQNEAQ (reference sequence). V lost 2 bases and J 7 bases, leaving 14 bases between the germline ends. CDR3 sequence reads: CASSLSAGKTEKLFF. DNA of the CDR3: TGTGCCAGCAGCTTAAGCGCCGGCAAGACTGAAAAACTGTTTTTT.

This clonotype was counted between two and nine times. V usage is TRBV11-2 and J usage is TRBJ2-1; D possibly corresponds to TRBD1 (6 bases). The CDR3 is 16 amino acids. Germline V CDR1 and CDR2: SGHAT, FQNNGV. V was pared by 3 bases and J by 10 bases, with 22 bases between. For the CDR3, the DNA is TGTGCCAGCAGCTTCCTACCAGGGGAACATAATTCGGAGCAGTTCTTC. Amino acid sequence: CASSFLPGEHNSEQFF.

The J gene is TRBJ2-3, the V gene TRBV15; D remains ambiguous. Trimming pared 0 bases from V and 6 bases from J, leaving 13 bases between. The CDR3 extends over 15 amino acids. CDR1 LNHNV and CDR2 YYDKDF come from the germline V gene (reference sequence). The CDR3 loop reads CATSRDGVLLDTQYF. Here the CDR3 DNA reads TGTGCCACCAGCAGAGATGGAGTACTTTTGGATACGCAGTATTTT.

In DNA, the CDR3 is TGTGCCAGCAGCCCACGGACAGGGAAGGCTGGTAGCACTGAAGCTTTCTTT. This sequence encodes CASSPRTGKAGSTEAFF. This chain links TRBV7-9 with TRBJ1-1; 8 nucleotides line up with TRBD1. V was clipped by 5 bases and J by 4 bases; unmatched bases: 15. CDR1 and CDR2 from the germline V gene are SEHNR and FQNEAQ (reference sequence). This CDR3 region has 17 residues.

J is TRBJ2-7 and V is TRBV2, with D hard to call. V was clipped by 3 bases and J by 4 bases, with 7 bases between them. The CDR3 has 12 residues. Germline CDR1 reads SNHLY; CDR2 reads FYNNEI. CDR3 in amino acids: CASSDPEYEQYF. Here the CDR3 DNA reads TGTGCCAGCAGTGATCCCGAGTACGAGCAGTACTTC.

This clonotype was detected a few times. V usage is TRBV4-2 and J usage is TRBJ2-1; a weak D match, TRBD2 (6 bases). Looked up from germline, CDR1 is LGHNA and CDR2 is YNFKEQ. The CDR3 is made up of 14 amino acids. V lost 3 bases to trimming and J lost 7 bases, with 13 bases between them. The CDR3 loop reads CASSQPGTGNEQFF. The CDR3 DNA follows: TGTGCCAGCAGCCAGCCCGGGACTGGTAATGAGCAGTTCTTC.

This clonotype has only a few counts. The CDR3 nucleotides are TGCGCCAGCAGAGGCGGGACAGGGGACTACAATGAGCAGTTCTTC. Its protein product is CASRGGTGDYNEQFF. This chain links TRBV5-1 with TRBJ2-1; TRBD1 aligns across 10 bases. Trimming took 5 bases from V and 3 from J; bases not matched to a gene: 5. The CDR3 is made up of 15 amino acids. Per germline, CDR1 SGHRS and CDR2 YFSETQ.

Ten or more counts support this clonotype. The J gene is TRBJ1-2, the V gene TRBV12-3 or TRBV12-4, with 7 bases lining up with TRBD1. Trimming removed 5 bases from V and 0 bases from J; junction bases left unmatched: 3. The CDR3 covers 14 residues. The CDR3 is CASSLQGANYGYTF. The DNA for the CDR3 is TGTGCCAGCAGTCTCCAGGGGGCTAACTATGGCTACACCTTC.

This clonotype was seen repeatedly, ten times or more. The chain carries TRBV29-1 and TRBJ1-1, with D unclear. V lost 3 bases and J 0 bases, leaving 5 bases between the germline ends. The germline V gene has CDR1 SQVTM and CDR2 ANQGSEA. The CDR3 sequence is 12 residues long. CDR3 nucleotide sequence: TGCAGCGTTGACAGCATGAACACTGAAGCTTTCTTT. Translation gives CSVDSMNTEAFF.

This clonotype was observed a few times. The rearrangement links TRBV4-1 to TRBJ2-7; D is ambiguous. V dropped 4 bases and J dropped 2 bases, with 9 bases sitting between them. The CDR3 runs 13 residues. Looked up from germline, CDR1 is MGHRA and CDR2 is YSYEKL. The CDR3 DNA sequence: TGCGCCAGCAGCCTGGGGAAGACCTACGAGCAGTACTTC. This encodes CASSLGKTYEQYF.

The table lists this clonotype with a count of one. The V gene is TRBV4-3, the J gene TRBJ2-7, with TRBD1 matching over 8 bases. The CDR3 runs 15 residues. Germline-derived CDR1 and CDR2 are LGHNA and YSLEER. J gave up 3 bases and V 4 bases, and 8 bases lay outside the gene matches. The chain's CDR3 is CASSPTRTGSYEQYF. CDR3 bases: TGCGCCAGCAGCCCGACGAGGACAGGGAGCTACGAGCAGTACTTC.

The chain links TRBV11-2 to TRBJ2-1; D perhaps matches TRBD2 (5 bases). V dropped 3 bases and J dropped 5 bases, with 14 bases sitting between them. Looked up from germline, CDR1 is SGHAT and CDR2 is FQNNGV. The CDR3 sequence is 15 residues long. CDR3 sequence (DNA): TGTGCCAGCAGCTTTTTGCTAGCAGAAAACAATGAGCAGTTCTTC. It is translated as CASSFLLAENNEQFF.

This clonotype was seen a few times. V gene TRBV4-3 combines with J gene TRBJ1-4, with D possibly matching TRBD1 (6 bases). Germline-derived CDR1 and CDR2 are LGHNA and YSLEER. The length of the CDR3 is 14 residues. Trimming left V 0 bases short and J 8 bases short, with 10 bases between. This CDR3 is CASSQDGQGEKLFF. The CDR3, as DNA: TGCGCCAGCAGCCAAGATGGGCAGGGGGAAAAACTGTTTTTT.

This clonotype was seen a handful of times. This chain links TRBV5-6 with TRBJ2-1; a possible D gene is TRBD1 (6 bases). This CDR3 contains 15 residues. Germline V gene data show CDR1 as SGHDT and CDR2 as YYEEEE. The V and J ends lost 4 bases and 3 bases respectively, with 14 bases between them. The CDR3 loop reads CASSPGDLDYNEQFF. Written as DNA, the CDR3 is TGTGCCAGCAGCCCAGGGGACCTAGACTACAATGAGCAGTTCTTC.

This clonotype has more than one count but fewer than ten. V gene TRBV20-1 combines with J gene TRBJ2-7; D gene unclear. V was shortened by 1 base and J by 3 bases, with 7 bases between the two germline ends. This CDR3 spans 12 amino acids. Germline CDR1 is DFQATT and CDR2 is SNEGSKA (reference sequence). Here the CDR3 reads CSARAASYEQYF. As DNA, the CDR3 is TGCAGTGCTAGAGCGGCCAGCTACGAGCAGTACTTC.

The chain couples TRBV29-1 to TRBJ2-1; D gene uncertain. The CDR3 spans 11 residues. Germline CDR1 is SQVTM and CDR2 is ANQGSEA. V lost 7 bases, J lost 2 bases, and 6 bases lay in between. The CDR3 protein is CSGRTYNEQFF. DNA for the CDR3: TGCAGCGGTCGTACCTACAATGAGCAGTTCTTC.

The chain joins TRBV11-3 to TRBJ1-1, with D perhaps matching TRBD1 (5 bases). The CDR3 covers 15 residues. CDR1 is SGHNT, CDR2 YENEEA, per germline. The V end was cut by 3 bases, the J end by 4 bases, with 15 bases between. DNA of the CDR3: TGTGCCAGCAGCTTTAGTAGGGGAGCTAGCACTGAAGCTTTCTTT. Translated: CASSFSRGASTEAFF.

The gene calls are TRBV30 and TRBJ2-7; 11 nucleotides match TRBD2. The CDR3 has 15 residues. The germline V gene has CDR1 GTSNPN and CDR2 SVGIG (reference sequence). V trimming: 0 bases; J trimming: 3 bases; junction bases outside the gene matches: 4. This CDR3 is CAWSVLTSGSYEQYF. In nucleotides, the CDR3 is TGTGCCTGGAGTGTACTAACTAGCGGGAGCTACGAGCAGTACTTC.

This clonotype has more than one count but fewer than ten. This chain connects TRBV5-1 to TRBJ2-7, with 11 positions matching TRBD2. Germline V gene lookup returns CDR1 SGHRS and CDR2 YFSETQ. CDR3 size: 18 residues. J was trimmed by 4 bases and V by 0 bases; bases with no gene match: 12. The CDR3 DNA sequence: TGCGCCAGCAGCTTGGACGGCGGGACTAGCGGCAGGGGGTACGAGCAGTACTTC. Translation: CASSLDGGTSGRGYEQYF.

The CDR3, as DNA: TGTGCCAGCAGCGCCTCAGGGGGCTACGAGCAGTACTTC. This sequence encodes CASSASGGYEQYF. This chain uses TRBV5-6 with TRBJ2-7; 7 nucleotides align to TRBD1. Germline-derived CDR1 and CDR2 are SGHDT and YYEEEE. Trimming removed 4 bases from V and 3 bases from J; junction bases left unmatched: 4. This CDR3 comprises 13 residues.